This T cell receptor beta chain was profiled in a study of T cells in women clearing cervical HPV infection listed by TCRdb under 2018. Concerning the study at large: The cases were 25 or so women with histologically confirmed HPV16-related CIN3 or worse, and 2 of these cases were invasive cancers. Five blinded duplicates per group were added as quality controls, giving about 60 samples: 50 or so participants and 10 replicates. In the parent cohort, 10,000 to 11,000 women aged 18 or older were enrolled in Guanacaste, Costa Rica, during about 1993 to 1995 and then followed for approximately 7 years. For cases, a median interval of 149 days, with an interquartile range of about 90 to 210 days, was observed between lesion detection and blood sampling. This exploratory proof-of-principle case-control study, nested within the Guanacaste HPV Natural History Study in Costa Rica, compared TCR repertoires among women with different cervical HPV16 outcomes. A median age of around 30 years was observed in cases versus roughly 38 in controls, and no significant differences in baseline characteristics were found. HLA typing was available for only a few women, so HLA type could not be excluded as a confounder. The controls were 25 to 30 women whose single incident HPV16 infection cleared within 12 months with no development of precancer or cancer. Cases and controls were matched on year of sample collection and on age within five years. Blood from cases was collected at the visit at which the lesion was first identified, whereas blood from controls was collected once infection was no longer detected. General findings and caveats noted by the study authors: T-cell numbers per sample were unknown, so richness differences could reflect varying T-cell content rather than repertoire biology. Random forest classifiers that combined richness and V gene abundances separated cases from controls with an estimated AUC of less than 0.85. The cross-sectional design could not show whether the associations came before the infection or were a result of it, and neither effector/memory subsets nor HPV-specific T cells were isolated. TRBV6-7 relative abundance was lower in cases than in controls (about 0.099% versus 0.16%; Bonferroni P = 0.0008). TCR repertoire richness was significantly higher in CIN3+ cases than in controls across sequencing depths, while evenness did not differ.

The germline V gene (reference sequence) supplies CDR1 LNHDA and CDR2 SQIVND. The CDR3, cysteine through phenylalanine, is 14 amino acids long. The DNA covers only part of the CDR3, 33 bases in frame from base 1. Trimmed from V: 4 bases; trimmed from J: 6 bases; junction bases lacking a gene match: 6. To note about this clone: The antigen it recognizes is unknown. The sequenced fragment ends 3 residues before the CDR3 boundary, so the rest is inferred from the germline J gene.

Using the immunoSEQ assay, multiplex PCR amplified TCR beta CDR3 regions from an average of 1200 ng of genomic DNA per sample. The assay corrected primer bias using a complete synthetic TCR repertoire to establish an amplification baseline. The amplicons were sequenced on the Illumina platform. Regarding the original processing steps: Sequences were error-corrected by clustering with frequency ratios and a modified nearest-neighbor algorithm, then analyzed in the immunoSEQ Analyzer with IMGT gene definitions. At each rarefaction depth, TCR richness and evenness were averaged over 20 rarefaction repeats, and samples with fewer sequences than the depth were excluded. Wilcoxon rank sum tests with FDR correction were used to compare relative abundances of V, D and J genes between the groups. For the blinded duplicates, the intraclass correlation was 95% to 96% for TCR richness and averaged about 76% across roughly 72 gene segments. The immuneACCESS repertoire file appears here via TCRdb, limited to in-frame rearrangements. These files lack a portion of the clones; in checked studies, under half of the deficit traces to unresolved V genes, and the cause of the others is not known. That table gives V, J and clone size, and the DNA gave D and trimming. The table held for this sample gives about 17,000 clones. The top ten clones comprise approximately 11% of the sample.

Every participant had a single incident cervical HPV16 infection, and prevalent HPV16 infections were excluded. Cervical HPV DNA was detected by MY09/MY11 PCR, and genotyping was performed by dot-blot hybridization. About 15 mL of heparinized blood were centrifuged, and the buffy coat was aliquoted, frozen at -30°C, then stored at -80°C. QIAGEN kits were used to extract genomic DNA from buffy coat specimens. The TCR sequence derives from a woman between 18 and 75 years old with a cervical HPV16 infection that either progressed to CIN3+ or cleared (not recorded which). Sequencing used blood buffy coat. The chain joins TRBV19 to TRBJ1-2; 9 central nucleotides agree with TRBD1. The CDR3 here reads CASSTGQGMDGYTF. The sequenced part of the CDR3 DNA is TGTGCCAGTAGTACGGGACAGGGAATGGATGGC.